Listed below are T cell receptor beta chains from one sample, sequenced in a study of control samples from healthy donors and cancer patients. Only in-frame clones appear in the TCRdb table, and some are missing; sequencing was by immunoSEQ multiplex PCR. Of some 130,000 clones in the sample, 70% to 90% are singletons; the top ten hold around 9%. Sequenced: blood. The source is a woman younger than 45 in good health. The conserved cysteine and the conserved F or W are not part of the CDR3 here. Each record gives: J gene, V gene, CDR3 protein.

j_call: TRBJ2-7
v_call: TRBV19
cdr3_aa: ASMGGDTSYEQY

j_call: TRBJ2-2
v_call: TRBV6-5
cdr3_aa: ASRSVDPGGGELF

j_call: TRBJ2-2
v_call: TRBV7-9
cdr3_aa: ASDSRTGELF

j_call: TRBJ2-1
v_call: TRBV11-3
cdr3_aa: ASSLDLGGYNEQF

j_call: TRBJ2-7
v_call: TRBV2
cdr3_aa: ASSARTGIYEQY

j_call: TRBJ2-3
v_call: TRBV6-5
cdr3_aa: ASSLGSGKADTQY

j_call: TRBJ2-7
v_call: TRBV19
cdr3_aa: ASSIGDRETAEQY

j_call: TRBJ1-5
v_call: TRBV9
cdr3_aa: ASSVGQWGNQPQH

j_call: TRBJ1-6
v_call: TRBV9
cdr3_aa: ASSPEAGNSPLH

j_call: TRBJ2-2
v_call: TRBV6-1
cdr3_aa: ASSEAHSGSTGELF

j_call: TRBJ2-7
v_call: TRBV7-2
cdr3_aa: ASSLSFMSYEQY

j_call: TRBJ2-3
v_call: TRBV4-2
cdr3_aa: ASSQEVDSLTDTQY

j_call: TRBJ2-1
v_call: TRBV20-1
cdr3_aa: SASPWNEQF

j_call: TRBJ2-7
v_call: TRBV10-3
cdr3_aa: AISERGTPPHEQY

j_call: TRBJ2-6
v_call: TRBV5-1
cdr3_aa: ASSLEGANVLT

j_call: TRBJ2-5
v_call: TRBV14
cdr3_aa: ASSRLIERTAETQY

j_call: TRBJ1-1
v_call: TRBV6-6
cdr3_aa: ASKGGTNTEAF

j_call: TRBJ2-7
v_call: TRBV21-1
cdr3_aa: ASSADLGEQY

j_call: TRBJ1-1
v_call: TRBV3-1/TRBV3-2
cdr3_aa: ASSQEALNTEAF

j_call: TRBJ1-1
v_call: TRBV6-2/TRBV6-3
cdr3_aa: ASSYSNWGNTEAF

j_call: TRBJ2-3
v_call: TRBV7-9
cdr3_aa: ASSLGISGSTDTQY

j_call: TRBJ2-1
v_call: TRBV29-1
cdr3_aa: SVEVVTGGNEQF

j_call: TRBJ2-3
v_call: TRBV5-8
cdr3_aa: ASSLGLAVTDTQY

j_call: TRBJ1-4
v_call: TRBV10-3
cdr3_aa: AISEEYTEKLF

j_call: TRBJ1-1
v_call: TRBV2
cdr3_aa: ASSVYRGTEAF

j_call: TRBJ2-5
v_call: TRBV19
cdr3_aa: ASSIGGTAYQETQY

j_call: TRBJ1-6
v_call: TRBV21-1
cdr3_aa: ASSNGQTHNSPLH

j_call: TRBJ1-2
v_call: TRBV5-6
cdr3_aa: ASSLRQGAGGYT

j_call: TRBJ2-3
v_call: TRBV29-1
cdr3_aa: SVDGLAGGTDTQY

j_call: TRBJ2-1
v_call: TRBV7-2
cdr3_aa: ASSPRHTSGIYNEQF

j_call: TRBJ2-7
v_call: TRBV3-1/TRBV3-2
cdr3_aa: ASSQNSGSIYEQY

j_call: TRBJ2-3
v_call: TRBV6-5
cdr3_aa: ASSYKGGGDTQY

j_call: TRBJ2-1
v_call: TRBV29-1
cdr3_aa: SAPGPSMNEQF

j_call: TRBJ1-5
v_call: TRBV19
cdr3_aa: ASAQITKGQPQH

j_call: TRBJ2-7
v_call: TRBV19
cdr3_aa: ASSMGRGRASSYEQY

j_call: TRBJ2-7
v_call: TRBV3-1/TRBV3-2
cdr3_aa: ASSQEASATEQY

j_call: TRBJ1-1
v_call: TRBV30
cdr3_aa: AWSVGRQGTEAF

j_call: TRBJ2-7
v_call: TRBV29-1
cdr3_aa: SGTIASGVSYEQY

j_call: TRBJ2-2
v_call: TRBV6-5
cdr3_aa: ASRFRGTSARELF

j_call: TRBJ2-1
v_call: TRBV5-6
cdr3_aa: ASSPSAGQCF

j_call: TRBJ1-1
v_call: TRBV6-5
cdr3_aa: ASSYRGPGDTEAF

j_call: TRBJ2-1
v_call: TRBV20-1
cdr3_aa: SASVPSGRAFNEQF

j_call: TRBJ2-3
v_call: TRBV7-3
cdr3_aa: ASSTYSGVGDTQY

j_call: TRBJ1-6
v_call: TRBV4-2
cdr3_aa: ASSHGTGDNSPLH

j_call: TRBJ1-4
v_call: TRBV3-1/TRBV3-2
cdr3_aa: ASSQVRGGLEKLF

j_call: TRBJ1-5
v_call: TRBV18
cdr3_aa: ASSPDMEANQPQH

j_call: TRBJ2-1
v_call: TRBV2
cdr3_aa: ASRGDPGHEQF

j_call: TRBJ1-2
v_call: TRBV27
cdr3_aa: ASSLSVRTIGSGYT